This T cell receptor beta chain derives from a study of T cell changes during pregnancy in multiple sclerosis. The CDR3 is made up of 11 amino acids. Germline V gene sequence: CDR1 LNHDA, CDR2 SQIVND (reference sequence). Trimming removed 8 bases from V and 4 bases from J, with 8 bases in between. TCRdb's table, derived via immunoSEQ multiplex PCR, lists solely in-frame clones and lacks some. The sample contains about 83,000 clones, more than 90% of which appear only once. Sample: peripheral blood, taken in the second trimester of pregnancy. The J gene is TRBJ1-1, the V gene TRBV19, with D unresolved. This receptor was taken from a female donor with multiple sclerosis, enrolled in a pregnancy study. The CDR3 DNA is TGTGCCAGTCAATTGTCCACTGAAGCTTTCTTT. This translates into CASQLSTEAFF.